The T cell receptor beta chain described here comes from a study of T cells in women clearing cervical HPV infection. Study observations and caveats: Combining TCR richness with V gene abundances gave roughly 0.8 AUC.

Remarks on this clone: No antigen is known for it. The CDR3 extends 3 residues past the end of the read, so its final part is completed from the germline J gene.

Cervical HPV DNA detected by MY09/MY11 PCR, typed by dot-blot. Produced via immunoSEQ multiplex PCR; TCRdb's table is partial and in-frame only. The clone table shows some 28,000 clones, with the ten largest holding 17%. The CDR3 contains 13 residues. The V end was cut by 6 bases, the J end by 6 bases, with 15 bases between. The clonotype originates from a woman between 18 and 70 years old with a cervical HPV16 infection that either progressed to CIN3+ or cleared (not recorded which). The gene calls are TRBV12-3 or TRBV12-4 and TRBJ2-7, with a possible D match to TRBD1 (6 bases). The source material was blood buffy coat. CDR3 loop: CASSKIEGVEQYF. The CDR3 bases that were read are TGTGCCAGCAGCAAGATAGAGGGGGTCGAG.